This T cell receptor (beta chain) is from a study of beta chain features in type 1 diabetes. Study-wide results and caveats: Naive, central memory and regulatory TCRB repertoires appeared more similar among patients than healthy donors. Researchers report that Type 1 diabetes patients had moderately but significantly shorter TCRB CDR3s across all four CD4+ subsets. The question of HLA type influencing TCRB rearrangement was one that remained unresolved here.

Via CD45RO/CCR7/CD25/CD127/CD95/CD27, cells of the CD4+ naive, central memory, regulatory and stem cell-like memory subsets were sorted. Sequenced material consisted of expressed TCRB transcripts (all of the isolated RNA was reverse transcribed). Roughly 3.6 million reads per sample were averaged for naive, central memory and regulatory samples. Clones were read by immunoSEQ multiplex PCR, and TCRdb kept only the in-frame ones, dropping some. The sample shows around 280,000 clones, 15% of them seen only once. With regard to this clone: What it recognizes is unknown.

Sequencing input: naive CD4+ T cells from blood. The clonotype comes from a man between 18 and 35 years old with type 1 diabetes.

CDR3 sequence: CASSLQGGAGELFF. In nucleotides, the CDR3 is TGTGCCAGCAGCCTTCAGGGAGGGGCCGGGGAGCTGTTTTTT. This chain uses TRBV7-9 with TRBJ2-2, with 7 bases identical to TRBD2. Germline V gene sequence: CDR1 SEHNR, CDR2 FQNEAQ (reference sequence). V dropped 5 bases and J dropped 6; count of bases not matched to a gene: 6. This CDR3 is 14 amino acids long.